What follows are 14 T cell receptor beta chains derived from one specimen sequenced in a study of T-cell memory formation after mild COVID-19 (dated by TCRdb to the early 2020s). Preparation of the library involved 5' RACE. TCRdb records Illumina NovaSeq 6000 as the sequencer. The public reads were reprocessed in TCRdb via fastp at Q25 and MiXCR, keeping in-frame beta chains. Rows with one shared CDR3 protein collapse into an entry with the most common genes and DNA. The sample records around 340,000 distinct CDR3 sequences, 12% to 15% of which are singletons. 22% of the sample is held by the ten biggest clonotypes. The specimen sequenced was PBMCs or a T cell subset sorted from them (not recorded which). These receptors were collected from a man aged 18 to 29 who had mild COVID-19 (a few samples of this study predate the infection). The sample titles of this study are shuffled in the database, so cell type and time point are left out; the donor was told from shared clones.

The rearrangement joins TRBV5-1 to TRBJ1-6, with 7 bases aligning to TRBD1. V was clipped by 3 bases and J by 9 bases; unmatched bases: 9. CDR1 and CDR2 from the germline V gene are SGHRS and YFSETQ. The CDR3 spans 15 residues. The CDR3 here is CASSSRQGLGSPLHF. The CDR3 nucleotides are TGCGCCAGCAGCTCCAGACAGGGCCTGGGTTCACCCCTCCACTTT.

The chain joins TRBV7-9 to TRBJ1-1; no clear D. Deletions cut 5 bases from V and 4 bases from J, with 14 bases between. Germline V gene data show CDR1 as SEHNR and CDR2 as FQNEAQ (reference sequence). The CDR3 consists of 14 residues. The DNA for the CDR3 is TGTGCCAGCAGCCCAGACCCAGAGAGCACTGAAGCTTTCTTT. This sequence encodes CASSPDPESTEAFF.

V usage is TRBV11-1 and J usage is TRBJ2-1; 7 bases agree with TRBD1. Germline values: CDR1 SGHAT, CDR2 FQDESV (reference sequence). J was trimmed by 12 bases and V by 1 base; bases with no gene match: 9. The CDR3 covers 14 residues. Here the CDR3 reads CASSLVDRARGQFF. For the CDR3, the DNA is TGTGCCAGCAGCTTAGTAGACAGGGCCCGTGGGCAGTTCTTC.

The J gene is TRBJ1-4, the V gene TRBV12-3 or TRBV12-4; 7 bases are a match to TRBD1. Trimming cost V 3 bases and J 8 bases; bases outside gene matches: 3. The CDR3 totals 13 residues. The CDR3 region is CASSLARGEKLFF. The CDR3 region has the DNA TGTGCCAGCAGTTTGGCCAGGGGGGAAAAACTGTTTTTT.

This clonotype was picked up many times. The chain uses TRBV7-8 and TRBJ2-1; 7 nucleotides line up with TRBD1. In germline, CDR1 is SGHVS, CDR2 FQNEAQ. This CDR3 contains 15 residues. The trim removed 3 bases at V and 4 bases at J, leaving 6 bases unmatched. CDR3 DNA: TGTGCCAGCAGCTTGGAAAGGACAGGTTACAATGAGCAGTTCTTC. Translated: CASSLERTGYNEQFF.

This chain uses TRBV28 with TRBJ2-7; D is possibly TRBD1 (7 bases). Germline CDR1 and CDR2: MDHEN and SYDVKM. This CDR3 region has 15 residues. V was shortened by 1 base and J by 2 bases, with 12 bases between the two germline ends. The chain's CDR3 is CASSLSAGGTYEQYV. The DNA of the CDR3 is TGTGCCAGCAGTTTATCGGCAGGGGGGACCTACGAGCAGTACGTC.

Only a few counts were recorded for this clonotype. The genes are TRBV27 and TRBJ1-6; D gene uncertain. Per germline, CDR1 MNHEY and CDR2 SMNVEV (reference sequence). Trimming took off 6 bases at V and 9 bases at J, with 9 bases between the two ends. The CDR3 contains 12 residues. CDR3 sequence reads: CASSSGVSPLHF. The DNA for the CDR3 is TGTGCCAGCAGCTCCGGGGTTTCACCCCTCCACTTT.

This clonotype was recorded many times. The gene calls are TRBV12-3 or TRBV12-4 and TRBJ2-5, with 7 bases matching TRBD2. The CDR3 runs 15 residues. J lost 8 bases, V lost 6 bases, and 15 bases had no gene match. The CDR3 coding sequence is TGTGCCAGCAGCCCCGGGAGCGGGGCCATAGGAACCCAGTACTTC. Its protein product is CASSPGSGAIGTQYF.

This clonotype came up many times. This chain joins TRBV29-1 and TRBJ2-3; D perhaps matches TRBD2 (5 bases). The CDR3 covers 13 residues. With 6 bases removed from V and 4 bases from J, the gap between germline ends came to 14 bases. Germline CDR1 and CDR2: SQVTM and ANQGSEA. In DNA form, the CDR3 reads TGCAGCGTACAACTAGATCTGGCAGATACGCAGTATTTT. It codes for CSVQLDLADTQYF.

This clonotype was seen many times. This chain links TRBV5-6 with TRBJ2-5; D is undetermined. The CDR3 loop spans 11 amino acids. Per germline, CDR1 SGHDT and CDR2 YYEEEE. V shed 2 bases and J shed 4 bases, with 3 bases lying between them. CDR3: CASSFSETQYF. For the CDR3, the DNA is TGTGCCAGCAGCTTTTCAGAGACCCAGTACTTC.

The chain is built from TRBV29-1 and TRBJ2-3; 12 positions match TRBD2. This CDR3 spans 19 amino acids. The V gene end was trimmed by 1 base and the J gene end by 3 bases; junction bases not matched to a gene: 14. The germline V gene has CDR1 SQVTM and CDR2 ANQGSEA. CDR3 protein: CSVEGLTSGGPNPTDTQYF. The DNA of the CDR3 is TGCAGCGTTGAAGGCCTAACTAGCGGGGGGCCGAACCCTACAGATACGCAGTATTTT.

The chain couples TRBV4-1 to TRBJ1-1; no definite D call. With 4 bases removed from V and 1 base from J, the gap between germline ends came to 7 bases. Germline V gene data show CDR1 as MGHRA and CDR2 as YSYEKL. The CDR3 has 13 residues. Written as DNA, the CDR3 is TGCGCCAGCAGCCTCCTCTGGAACACTGAAGCTTTCTTT. It specifies CASSLLWNTEAFF.

In this sample, this clonotype turned up many times. V is TRBV7-2 and J is TRBJ2-1; unclear D gene. This CDR3 has 15 amino acids. V was clipped by 2 bases and J by 2 bases, with 10 bases between them. Germline V gives CDR1 SGHTA, CDR2 FQGNSA. The CDR3: CASSLIALTYNEQFF. CDR3 in DNA: TGTGCCAGCAGCTTAATTGCTCTTACCTACAATGAGCAGTTCTTC.

The chain has TRBV3-1 and TRBJ1-3, with TRBD1 as a possible D gene (5 bases). In germline, CDR1 is LGHDT, CDR2 YNNKEL (reference sequence). The CDR3 spans 13 residues. Deletions cut 4 bases from V and 2 bases from J, with 6 bases between. CDR3 sequence: CASSPGTGNTIYF. CDR3 DNA sequence: TGTGCCAGCAGCCCAGGGACTGGAAACACCATATATTTT.